The clone carrying this T cell receptor (beta chain) has just one count. The repertoire was sequenced with immunoSEQ multiplex PCR; TCRdb's copy has only in-frame clones and lacks some. The sample consists of roughly 290,000 clones, about nine tenths of them appearing once. Participant ages covered about 18 to 95 years across some 25 US areas. Which cohort a participant joined came from the clinical history participants gave. Two negative PCRs, clearance, or symptom resolution were required of recovered Cohort 3 donors. These data are taken from a study of blood T cell repertoires in COVID-19. Study-wide background: From the United States, Italy and Spain came samples of acute and convalescent COVID-19.

The CDR3 covers 16 residues. Germline loops: CDR1 SGHTA, CDR2 FQGNSA. Trimming pared 5 bases from V and 2 bases from J, leaving 15 bases between. This sequence was found in a woman aged 40 to 55 who had recovered from COVID-19. The rearrangement links TRBV7-2 to TRBJ1-4; the D is unclear. The material sequenced was PBMCs or T cells enriched from blood (not recorded which). CDR3 loop: CASSLFPGTTNEKLFF. The CDR3 DNA is TGTGCCAGCAGCCTGTTCCCGGGTACGACTAATGAAAAACTGTTTTTT.